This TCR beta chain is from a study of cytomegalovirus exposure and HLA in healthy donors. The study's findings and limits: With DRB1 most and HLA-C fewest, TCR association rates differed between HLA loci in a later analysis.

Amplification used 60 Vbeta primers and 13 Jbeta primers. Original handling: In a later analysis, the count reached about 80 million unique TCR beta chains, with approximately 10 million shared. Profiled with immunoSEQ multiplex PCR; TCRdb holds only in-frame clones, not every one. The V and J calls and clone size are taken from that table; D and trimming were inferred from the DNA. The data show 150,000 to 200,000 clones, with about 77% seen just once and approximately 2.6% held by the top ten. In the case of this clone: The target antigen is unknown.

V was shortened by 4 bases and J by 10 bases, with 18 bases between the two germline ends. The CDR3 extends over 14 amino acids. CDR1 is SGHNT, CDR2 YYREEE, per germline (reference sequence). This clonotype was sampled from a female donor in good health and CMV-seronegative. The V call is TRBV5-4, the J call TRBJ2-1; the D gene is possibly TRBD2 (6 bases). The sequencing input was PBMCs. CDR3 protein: CASSPGGTNSEQFF. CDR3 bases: TGTGCCAGCAGCCCGGGCGGGACCAATTCCGAGCAGTTCTTC.